The T cell receptor beta chain under discussion was sequenced for a study of vaccination and CD4 T cells after COVID-19. Looking at the study overall: Overlapping SARS-CoV-2, HCoV-NL63, HCoV-OC43 and HCoV-229E spike peptides stimulated the cells.

On this clonotype itself: Its antigen remains unknown.

With the Oncomine TCR Beta short-read assay, DNA from cultured CD4+ T cells was sequenced. TCRdb analysed the PCR reads with MiXCR anew, one entry per CDR3 protein. The sample yields some 14,000 distinct CDR3 sequences, less than 70% seen once. Noted treatment: roughly 10-day PBMC culture with coronavirus spike peptide pools or control peptides (ViraFEST assay). Between the trimmed V and J ends, which lost 7 bases and 5 bases, there was a span of 10 bases. The CDR3 spans 12 residues. This receptor was identified in a human donor who had recovered from COVID-19. The gene calls are TRBV6-7 and TRBJ2-3; D unclear. TRBV6-7 has ORF status, its function being uncertain. The specimen sequenced was CD4+ T cells from blood, cultured in vitro. This CDR3 reads CASIGLGDTQYF. The CDR3 bases are TGTGCCAGCATAGGGCTGGGAGATACGCAGTATTTT.